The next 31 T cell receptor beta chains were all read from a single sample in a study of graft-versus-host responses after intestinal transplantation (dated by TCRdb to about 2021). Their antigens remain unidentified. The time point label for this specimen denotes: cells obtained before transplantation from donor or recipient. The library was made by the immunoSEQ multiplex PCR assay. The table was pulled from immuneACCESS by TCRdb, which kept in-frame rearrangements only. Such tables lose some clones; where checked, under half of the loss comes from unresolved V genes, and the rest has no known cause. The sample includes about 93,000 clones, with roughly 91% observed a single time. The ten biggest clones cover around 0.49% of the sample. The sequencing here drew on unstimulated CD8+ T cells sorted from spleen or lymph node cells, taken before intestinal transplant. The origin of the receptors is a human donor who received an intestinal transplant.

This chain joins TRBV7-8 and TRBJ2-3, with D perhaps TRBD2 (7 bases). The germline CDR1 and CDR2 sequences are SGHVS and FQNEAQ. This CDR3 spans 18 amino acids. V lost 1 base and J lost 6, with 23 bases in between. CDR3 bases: TGTGCCAGCAGCTTAGGGAGAGTCTTCGGGGGGCTGGGGGATACGCAGTATTTT. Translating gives CASSLGRVFGGLGDTQYF.

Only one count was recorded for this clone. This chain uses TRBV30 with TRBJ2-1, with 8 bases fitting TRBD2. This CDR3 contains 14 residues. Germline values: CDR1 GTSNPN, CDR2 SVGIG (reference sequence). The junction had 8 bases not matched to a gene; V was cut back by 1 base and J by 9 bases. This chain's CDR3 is CAWSGSGGPGEQFF. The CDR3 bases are TGTGCCTGGAGTGGGAGCGGGGGCCCAGGTGAGCAGTTCTTC. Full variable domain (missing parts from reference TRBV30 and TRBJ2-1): SQTIHQWPATLVQPVGSPLSLECTVEGTSNPNLYWYRQAAGRGLQLLFYSVGIGQISSEVPQNLSASRPQDRQFILSSKKLLLSDSGFYLCAWSGSGGPGEQFFGPGTRLTVL.

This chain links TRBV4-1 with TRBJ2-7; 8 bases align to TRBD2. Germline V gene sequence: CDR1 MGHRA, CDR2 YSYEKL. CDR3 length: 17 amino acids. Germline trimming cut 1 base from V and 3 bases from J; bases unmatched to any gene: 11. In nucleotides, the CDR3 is TGCGCCAGCAGCCAAGTAGCGGGAAGATCTGGAGGCTACGAGCAGTACTTC. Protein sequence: CASSQVAGRSGGYEQYF.

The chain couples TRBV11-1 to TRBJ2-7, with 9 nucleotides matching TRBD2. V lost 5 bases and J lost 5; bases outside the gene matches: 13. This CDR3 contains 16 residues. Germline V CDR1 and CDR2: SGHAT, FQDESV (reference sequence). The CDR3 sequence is CASSTAPGLAGNEQYF. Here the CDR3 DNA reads TGTGCCAGCAGCACAGCCCCGGGGCTAGCGGGAAACGAGCAGTACTTC.

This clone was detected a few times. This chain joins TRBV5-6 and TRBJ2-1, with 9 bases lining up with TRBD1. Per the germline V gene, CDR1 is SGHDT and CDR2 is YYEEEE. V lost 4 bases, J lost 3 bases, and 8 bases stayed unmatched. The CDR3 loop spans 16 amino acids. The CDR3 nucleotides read TGTGCCAGCAGCCTTTTGAACAGGGGGCTCTACAATGAGCAGTTCTTC. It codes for CASSLLNRGLYNEQFF. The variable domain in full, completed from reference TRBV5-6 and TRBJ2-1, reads DAGVTQSPTHLIKTRGQQVTLRCSPKSGHDTVSWYQQALGQGPQFIFQYYEEEERQRGNFPDRFSGHQFPNYSSELNVNALLLGDSALYLCASSLLNRGLYNEQFFGPGTRLTVL.

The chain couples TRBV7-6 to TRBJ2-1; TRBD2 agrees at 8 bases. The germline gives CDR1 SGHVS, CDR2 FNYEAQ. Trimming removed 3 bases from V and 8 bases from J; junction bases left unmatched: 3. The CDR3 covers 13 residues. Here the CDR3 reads CASSFSGDYEQFF. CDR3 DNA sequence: TGTGCCAGCAGCTTTAGCGGGGATTATGAGCAGTTCTTC.

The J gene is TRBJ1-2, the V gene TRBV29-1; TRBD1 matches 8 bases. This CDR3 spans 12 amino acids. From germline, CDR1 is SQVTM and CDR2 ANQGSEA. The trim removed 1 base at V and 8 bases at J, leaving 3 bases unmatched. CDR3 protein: CSVEVGTGGYTF. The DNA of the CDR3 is TGCAGCGTTGAAGTAGGGACAGGCGGCTACACCTTC.

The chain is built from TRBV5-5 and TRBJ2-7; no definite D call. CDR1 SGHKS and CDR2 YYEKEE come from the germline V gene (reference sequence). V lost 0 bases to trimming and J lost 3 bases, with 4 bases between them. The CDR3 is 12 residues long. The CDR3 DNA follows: TGTGCCAGCAGCTTGGACTTCTACGAGCAGTACTTC. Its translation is CASSLDFYEQYF.

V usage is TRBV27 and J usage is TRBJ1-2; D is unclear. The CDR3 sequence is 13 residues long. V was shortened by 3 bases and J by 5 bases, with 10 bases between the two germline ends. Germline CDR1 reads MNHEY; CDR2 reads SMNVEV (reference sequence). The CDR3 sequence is CASSFGVGYGYTF. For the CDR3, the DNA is TGTGCCAGCAGTTTCGGAGTTGGTTATGGCTACACCTTC.

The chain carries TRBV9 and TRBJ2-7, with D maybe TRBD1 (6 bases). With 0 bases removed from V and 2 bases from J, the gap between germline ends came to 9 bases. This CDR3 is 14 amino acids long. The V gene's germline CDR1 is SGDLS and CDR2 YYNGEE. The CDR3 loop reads CASSVGQGTYEQYF. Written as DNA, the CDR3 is TGTGCCAGCAGCGTAGGTCAGGGGACCTACGAGCAGTACTTC. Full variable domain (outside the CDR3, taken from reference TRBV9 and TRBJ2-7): DSGVTQTPKHLITATGQRVTLRCSPRSGDLSVYWYQQSLDQGLQFLIQYYNGEERAKGNILERFSAQQFPDLHSELNLSSLELGDSALYFCASSVGQGTYEQYFGPGTRLTVT.

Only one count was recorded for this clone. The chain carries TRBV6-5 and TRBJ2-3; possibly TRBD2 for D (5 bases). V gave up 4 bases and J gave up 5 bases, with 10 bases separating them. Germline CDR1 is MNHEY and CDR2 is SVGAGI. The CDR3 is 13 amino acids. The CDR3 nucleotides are TGTGCCAGCAGTTCCCCCGCGGGAGATACGCAGTATTTT. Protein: CASSSPAGDTQYF.

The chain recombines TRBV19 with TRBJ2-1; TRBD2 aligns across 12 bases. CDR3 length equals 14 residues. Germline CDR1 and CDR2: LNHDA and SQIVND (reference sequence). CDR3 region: CASASGGDYNEQFF. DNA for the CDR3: TGTGCTTCGGCTAGCGGGGGGGACTACAATGAGCAGTTCTTC.

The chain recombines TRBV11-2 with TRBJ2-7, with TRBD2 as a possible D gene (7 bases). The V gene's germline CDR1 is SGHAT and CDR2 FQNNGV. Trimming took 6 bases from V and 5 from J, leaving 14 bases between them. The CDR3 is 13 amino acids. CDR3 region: CASRLGGPHEQYF. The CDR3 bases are TGTGCCAGCAGACTCGGGGGGCCCCACGAGCAGTACTTC.

CDR3 in amino acids: CAWSVLAGAYNEQFF. The CDR3 DNA reads as TGTGCCTGGAGTGTGCTAGCGGGAGCCTACAATGAGCAGTTCTTC. The chain couples TRBV30 to TRBJ2-1, with 10 positions matching TRBD2. The V gene's germline CDR1 is GTSNPN and CDR2 SVGIG (reference sequence). The CDR3 consists of 15 residues. J gave up 2 bases and V 0 bases, and 1 base lay outside the gene matches.

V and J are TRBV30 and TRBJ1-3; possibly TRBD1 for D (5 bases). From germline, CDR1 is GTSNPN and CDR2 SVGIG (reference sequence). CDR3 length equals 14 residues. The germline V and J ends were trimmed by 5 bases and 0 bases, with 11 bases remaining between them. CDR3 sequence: CAWGQPGSGNTIYF. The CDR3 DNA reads TGTGCCTGGGGACAACCAGGCTCTGGAAACACCATATATTTT.

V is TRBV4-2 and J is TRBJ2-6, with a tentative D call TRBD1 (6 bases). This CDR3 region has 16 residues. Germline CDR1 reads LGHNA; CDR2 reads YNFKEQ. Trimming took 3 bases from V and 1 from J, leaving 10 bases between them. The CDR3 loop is CASSHRTGSGANVLTF. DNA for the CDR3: TGTGCCAGCAGCCACCGCACAGGGTCTGGGGCCAACGTCCTGACTTTC.

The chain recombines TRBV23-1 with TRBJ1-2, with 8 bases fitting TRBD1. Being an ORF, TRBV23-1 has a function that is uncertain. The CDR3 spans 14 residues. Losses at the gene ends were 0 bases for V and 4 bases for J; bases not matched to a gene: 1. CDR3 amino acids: CASSQSGTGYGYTF. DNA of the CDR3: TGCGCCAGCAGTCAATCGGGGACAGGCTATGGCTACACCTTC.

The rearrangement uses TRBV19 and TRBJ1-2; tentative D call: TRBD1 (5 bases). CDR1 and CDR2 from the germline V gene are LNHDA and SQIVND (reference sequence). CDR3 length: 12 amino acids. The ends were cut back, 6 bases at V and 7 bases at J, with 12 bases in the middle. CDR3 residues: CASRIGGSGYTF. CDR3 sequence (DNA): TGTGCCAGTAGAATCGGGGGGAGTGGCTACACCTTC.

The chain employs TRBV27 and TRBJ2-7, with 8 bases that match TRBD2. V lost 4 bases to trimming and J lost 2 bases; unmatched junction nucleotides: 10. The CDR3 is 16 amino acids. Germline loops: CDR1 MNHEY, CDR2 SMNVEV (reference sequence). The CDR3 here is CASSSTSGLWTYEQYF. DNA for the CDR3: TGTGCCAGCAGTTCCACTAGCGGTCTCTGGACCTACGAGCAGTACTTC.

CDR3 nucleotides: TGTGCCAGCAGCTTAGACAGACAGTATAATTCACCCCTCCACTTT. It encodes CASSLDRQYNSPLHF. The genes are TRBV7-6 and TRBJ1-6; D is possibly TRBD1 (5 bases). The germline gives CDR1 SGHVS, CDR2 FNYEAQ. The CDR3 is made up of 15 amino acids. The V end lost 1 base, the J end lost 4 bases, and 8 bases lay between the germline ends.

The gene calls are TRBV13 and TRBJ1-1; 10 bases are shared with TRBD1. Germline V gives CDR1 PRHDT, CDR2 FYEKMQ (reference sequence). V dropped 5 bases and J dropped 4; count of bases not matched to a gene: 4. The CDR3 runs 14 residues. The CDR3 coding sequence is TGTGCCAGCAGCGCACGGACAGGGGGCACTGAAGCTTTCTTT. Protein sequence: CASSARTGGTEAFF.

The chain's CDR3 is CASSLETRYEQYF. The DNA for the CDR3 is TGCGCCAGCAGCTTGGAGACTAGATACGAGCAGTACTTC. This chain links TRBV5-1 with TRBJ2-7; a weak D match, TRBD2 (6 bases). This CDR3 has 13 amino acids. Trimming removed 0 bases from V and 4 bases from J, with 8 bases in between. The V gene's germline CDR1 is SGHRS and CDR2 YFSETQ.

CDR3 residues: CAWTARPGGSGANVLTF. DNA for the CDR3: TGTGCCTGGACCGCGAGGCCAGGGGGCTCTGGGGCCAACGTCCTGACTTTC. The rearrangement links TRBV30 to TRBJ2-6, with 7 bases fitting TRBD1. The CDR3 covers 17 residues. Germline trimming cut 4 bases from V and 0 bases from J; bases unmatched to any gene: 9. CDR1 GTSNPN and CDR2 SVGIG come from the germline V gene (reference sequence).

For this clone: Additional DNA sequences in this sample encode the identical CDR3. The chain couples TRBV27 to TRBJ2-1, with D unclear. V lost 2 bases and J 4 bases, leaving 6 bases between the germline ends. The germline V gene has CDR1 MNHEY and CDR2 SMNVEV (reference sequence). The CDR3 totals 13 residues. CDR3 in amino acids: CASSLDTYNEQFF. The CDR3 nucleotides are TGTGCCAGCAGTTTAGACACATACAATGAGCAGTTCTTC.

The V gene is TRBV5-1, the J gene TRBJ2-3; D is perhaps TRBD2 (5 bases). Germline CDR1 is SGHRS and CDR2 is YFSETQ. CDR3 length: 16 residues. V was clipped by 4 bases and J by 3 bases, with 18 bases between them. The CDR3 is CASSPLNSEMTDTQYF. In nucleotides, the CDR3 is TGCGCCAGCAGCCCCCTAAATAGCGAAATGACAGATACGCAGTATTTT. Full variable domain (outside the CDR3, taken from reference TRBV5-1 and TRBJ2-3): KAGVTQTPRYLIKTRGQQVTLSCSPISGHRSVSWYQQTPGQGLQFLFEYFSETQRNKGNFPGRFSGRQFSNSRSEMNVSTLELGDSALYLCASSPLNSEMTDTQYFGPGTRLTVL.

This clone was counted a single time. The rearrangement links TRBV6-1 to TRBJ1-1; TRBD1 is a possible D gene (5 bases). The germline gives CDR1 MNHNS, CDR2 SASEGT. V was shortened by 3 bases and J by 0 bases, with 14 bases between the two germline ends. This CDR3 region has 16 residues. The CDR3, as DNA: TGTGCCAGCAGTGAGGGGCTATCTATCATGAACACTGAAGCTTTCTTT. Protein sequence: CASSEGLSIMNTEAFF.

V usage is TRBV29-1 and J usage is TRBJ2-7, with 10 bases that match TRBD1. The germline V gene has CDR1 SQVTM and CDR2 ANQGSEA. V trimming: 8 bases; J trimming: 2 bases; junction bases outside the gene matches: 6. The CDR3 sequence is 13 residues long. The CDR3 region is CSCTGTGAYEQYF. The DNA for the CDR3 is TGCAGCTGCACCGGGACAGGGGCCTACGAGCAGTACTTC.

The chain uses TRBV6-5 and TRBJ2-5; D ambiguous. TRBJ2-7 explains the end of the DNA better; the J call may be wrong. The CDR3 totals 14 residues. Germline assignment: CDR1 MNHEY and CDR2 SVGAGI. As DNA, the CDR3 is TGTGCCAGCAGTTACTCGAAAACTGGCAGCGAGCAGTACTTC. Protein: CASSYSKTGSEQYF.

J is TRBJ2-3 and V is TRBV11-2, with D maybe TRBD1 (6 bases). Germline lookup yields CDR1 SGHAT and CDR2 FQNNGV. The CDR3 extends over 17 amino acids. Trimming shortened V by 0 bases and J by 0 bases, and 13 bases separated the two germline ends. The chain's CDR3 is CASSLELDSPSTDTQYF. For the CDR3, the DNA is TGTGCCAGCAGCTTAGAGCTGGACAGCCCTAGCACAGATACGCAGTATTTT.

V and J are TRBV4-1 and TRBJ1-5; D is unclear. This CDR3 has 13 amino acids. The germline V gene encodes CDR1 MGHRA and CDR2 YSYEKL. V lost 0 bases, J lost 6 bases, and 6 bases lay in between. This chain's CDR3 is CASSQEFGQPQHF. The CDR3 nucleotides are TGCGCCAGCAGCCAAGAGTTCGGTCAGCCCCAGCATTTT.

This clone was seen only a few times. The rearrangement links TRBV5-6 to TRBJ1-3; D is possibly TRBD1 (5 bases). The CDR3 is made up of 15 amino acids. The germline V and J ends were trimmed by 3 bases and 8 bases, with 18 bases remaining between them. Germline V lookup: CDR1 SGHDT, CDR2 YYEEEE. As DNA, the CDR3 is TGTGCCAGCAGCTCCCACCCAGGGTTTAGGGACACCATATATTTT. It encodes CASSSHPGFRDTIYF.